Following are 27 T cell receptor beta chains from one sample sequenced in a study of T cell repertoires in cytomegalovirus infection. These receptors' targets are unknown. TCRdb re-derived calls from the reads in MiXCR, one entry per CDR3 protein. This table has roughly 860,000 distinct CDR3 sequences, over 25% appearing once. Sequenced here: cultured CD8+ T cells from PBMCs, sampled from culture after CMV antigen stimulation. Source of these receptors: a human donor in good health (CMV status not recorded). Some clones in this sample may be carry-over from other donors' samples.

The chain couples TRBV7-9 to TRBJ1-1, with unresolved D. This CDR3 is built from 11 residues. Deletions cut 11 bases from V and 4 bases from J, with 11 bases between. Per germline, CDR1 SEHNR and CDR2 FQNEAQ (reference sequence). CDR3 nucleotides: TGTGCCGCTCCAGGTCCCACTGAAGCTTTCTTT. Residues: CAAPGPTEAFF.

This chain uses TRBV4-3 with TRBJ2-3; maybe TRBD1 (6 bases). V lost 0 bases and J 1 base, leaving 11 bases between the germline ends. The CDR3 is 16 amino acids. The germline V gene encodes CDR1 LGHNA and CDR2 YSLEER. The CDR3 is CASSQDRAGGTDTQYF. Written as DNA, the CDR3 is TGCGCCAGCAGCCAAGATCGGGCAGGGGGCACAGATACGCAGTATTTT.

The chain joins TRBV28 to TRBJ1-5; D is perhaps TRBD1 (6 bases). V shed 5 bases and J shed 6 bases, with 17 bases lying between them. The CDR3 sequence is 15 residues long. Germline V gene sequence: CDR1 MDHEN, CDR2 SYDVKM. CDR3 amino acids: CASSTKTQGRQPQHF. CDR3 nucleotide sequence: TGTGCCAGCAGTACTAAGACACAGGGACGTCAGCCCCAGCATTTT.

The chain couples TRBV7-9 to TRBJ1-3; D gene ambiguous. Germline lookup yields CDR1 SEHNR and CDR2 FQNEAQ (reference sequence). The CDR3 is made up of 14 amino acids. Trimming stripped 4 bases from V and 1 base from J, with 8 bases between. The CDR3 DNA sequence: TGTGCCAGCAGCTCAGAGGTGTCTGGAAACACCATATATTTT. The encoded protein is CASSSEVSGNTIYF.

Points on this clonotype: A much larger clone differs by one base, so this may be a read error. V gene TRBV7-2 combines with J gene TRBJ2-3, with D perhaps matching TRBD2 (6 bases). The CDR3 spans 15 residues. The germline V gene has CDR1 SGHTA and CDR2 FQGNSA. Written as DNA, the CDR3 is TGTGTCAGCAGCTTACGGTCTAGCGCCACAGATACGCAGTATTTT. The encoded protein is CVSSLRSSATDTQYF.

The chain uses TRBV5-6 and TRBJ1-2; D might be TRBD1 (5 bases). The CDR3 sequence is 13 residues long. Germline CDR1 and CDR2: SGHDT and YYEEEE. V was shortened by 3 bases and J by 7 bases, with 13 bases between the two germline ends. The CDR3: CASSYGGSSGYTF. The CDR3 DNA sequence: TGTGCCAGCAGCTACGGGGGTAGCTCTGGCTACACCTTC.

The chain has TRBV6-5 and TRBJ1-1, with 11 bases that match TRBD1. The ends lost 5 bases at V and 7 bases at J; junction bases unmatched: 15. Germline V CDR1 and CDR2: MNHEY, SVGAGI. The CDR3 runs to 17 residues. The CDR3 sequence: CASSKPGQGAPKGEAFF. The DNA of the CDR3 is TGTGCCAGCAGTAAACCAGGACAGGGGGCGCCGAAGGGTGAAGCTTTCTTT.

This clonotype was counted at least ten times. The rearrangement uses TRBV7-8 and TRBJ2-2, with D unresolved. Germline V lookup: CDR1 SGHVS, CDR2 FQNEAQ. CDR3 size: 12 residues. Trimming pared 11 bases from V and 5 bases from J, leaving 12 bases between. CDR3 coding DNA: TGTGCCGCTACGGCGTCAACCGGGGAGCTGTTTTTT. The encoded protein is CAATASTGELFF.

The rearrangement links TRBV7-8 to TRBJ2-1; a weak D match, TRBD1 (6 bases). CDR1 SGHVS and CDR2 FQNEAQ come from the germline V gene. Between the trimmed V and J ends, which lost 8 bases and 6 bases, there was a span of 11 bases. The CDR3 is 12 amino acids. The CDR3 DNA follows: TGTGCCAGCTCAGGGGCTGCCAATGAGCAGTTCTTC. Protein: CASSGAANEQFF.

This rearrangement joins TRBV6-6 to TRBJ1-2, with D unresolved. The CDR3 sequence is 14 residues long. Trimming removed 3 bases from V and 4 bases from J, with 12 bases in between. The germline CDR1 and CDR2 sequences are MNHNY and SVGAGI (reference sequence). The CDR3 nucleotides read TGTGCCAGCAGTTATCAACGTGGCCTCTATGGCTACACCTTC. Its translation is CASSYQRGLYGYTF.

In this sample, this clonotype turned up many times. For the CDR3, the DNA is TGTGCCAGCAGCTCGTCCGGGACAGCCTACAATGAGCAGTTCTTC. It specifies CASSSSGTAYNEQFF. The V and J genes are TRBV7-3 and TRBJ2-1, with TRBD1 matching 7 bases. This CDR3 contains 15 residues. Germline V gives CDR1 SGHTA, CDR2 FQGTGA. The ends lost 4 bases at V and 2 bases at J; junction bases unmatched: 5.

CDR3 amino acids: CASSRGRVNQPQHF. CDR3 nucleotides: TGTGCCAGCAGCAGGGGACGGGTTAATCAGCCCCAGCATTTT. V gene TRBV7-9 combines with J gene TRBJ1-5; D perhaps matches TRBD1 (5 bases). CDR1 SEHNR and CDR2 FQNEAQ come from the germline V gene (reference sequence). V lost 5 bases to trimming and J lost 4 bases, with 12 bases between them. The CDR3 is 14 amino acids.

This clonotype was picked up one time. The chain employs TRBV6-6 and TRBJ2-3; a weak D match, TRBD2 (7 bases). Germline lookup yields CDR1 MNHNY and CDR2 SVGAGI (reference sequence). The CDR3 runs 16 residues. V was pared by 0 bases and J by 2 bases, with 12 bases between. The CDR3 spells CASSYSRRGLTDTQYF. The CDR3 DNA follows: TGTGCCAGCAGTTACTCCCGGCGGGGGCTCACAGATACGCAGTATTTT.

This clonotype was recorded at least ten times. The chain couples TRBV12-3 or TRBV12-4 to TRBJ2-1; D may be TRBD1 or TRBD2 (5 bases each). The V gene lost 1 base and the J gene lost 15 bases, with 13 bases spanning the gap. The CDR3 is made up of 12 amino acids. The CDR3 spells CASSLGDRSLFF. The CDR3 bases are TGTGCCAGCAGTTTAGGGGACCGTTCGTTGTTCTTC.

The rearrangement joins TRBV6-5 to TRBJ1-2, with 7 nucleotides matching TRBD1. After removal of 8 bases from V and 4 bases from J, the junction contained 7 bases not matched to a gene. CDR1 and CDR2 (germline): MNHEY, SVGAGI. The CDR3 consists of 13 residues. CDR3 sequence (DNA): TGTGCCAGCCTTGGAGGGGGCCTCTATGGCTACACCTTC. The encoded protein is CASLGGGLYGYTF.

The chain uses TRBV14 and TRBJ1-1; possibly TRBD1 for D (5 bases). CDR3 length: 16 residues. Germline V gene lookup returns CDR1 SGHDN and CDR2 FVKESK. Trimming cost V 4 bases and J 6 bases, with 21 bases left between them. DNA for the CDR3: TGTGCCAGCAGCCCCCGTTTTGGGGGGAGGGCGTCTGAAGCTTTCTTT. Translating gives CASSPRFGGRASEAFF.

Only a few counts were recorded for this clonotype. CDR3 loop: CSARWLQGRGAEAFF. CDR3 bases: TGCAGTGCTAGATGGTTGCAGGGGCGGGGTGCCGAAGCTTTCTTT. The chain uses TRBV20-1 and TRBJ1-1; D might be TRBD1 (6 bases). The CDR3 is made up of 15 amino acids. Germline values: CDR1 DFQATT, CDR2 SNEGSKA (reference sequence). Trimming removed 2 bases from V and 8 bases from J, with 21 bases in between.

V gene TRBV12-3 or TRBV12-4 combines with J gene TRBJ2-1; TRBD1 might be the D (5 bases). V shed 5 bases and J shed 8 bases, with 10 bases lying between them. There are 12 residues in the CDR3. The CDR3 region is CASSPIGDEQFF. CDR3 DNA sequence: TGTGCCAGCAGTCCAATAGGGGATGAGCAGTTCTTC.

Many counts were recorded for this clonotype. The chain uses TRBV5-6 and TRBJ2-1; D is possibly TRBD1 or TRBD2 (6 bases each). Trimming shortened V by 7 bases and J by 2 bases, and 7 bases separated the two germline ends. The CDR3 length is 12 residues. Germline assignment: CDR1 SGHDT and CDR2 YYEEEE. CDR3 residues: CASRGPYNEQFF. The CDR3 DNA follows: TGTGCCAGCCGGGGGCCCTACAATGAGCAGTTCTTC.

V is TRBV7-9 and J is TRBJ2-7; TRBD1 aligns across 8 bases. The germline V gene has CDR1 SEHNR and CDR2 FQNEAQ (reference sequence). V was clipped by 4 bases and J by 3 bases; unmatched bases: 5. CDR3 size: 14 residues. DNA of the CDR3: TGTGCCAGCAGCTCCAGGGGGCTGGACTACGAGCAGTACTTC. Its protein is CASSSRGLDYEQYF.

This clonotype was seen only a few times. V and J are TRBV7-6 and TRBJ2-1; the match to TRBD2 covers 10 bases. V lost 7 bases and J lost 9; bases outside the gene matches: 3. This CDR3 comprises 12 residues. The germline V gene encodes CDR1 SGHVS and CDR2 FNYEAQ. The CDR3 DNA reads TGTGCCAGCAAGCGGGGGGGGATTGAGCAGTTCTTC. As protein: CASKRGGIEQFF.

In regard to this clonotype: Its ends do not fully match the called genes, so a read error is possible. The chain uses TRBV7-9 and TRBJ1-1, with a tentative D call TRBD1 (5 bases). The CDR3 has 15 amino acids. CDR1 and CDR2 (germline): SEHNR, FQNEAQ (reference sequence). The CDR3 sequence: CVSSLGGVLNTEAFF. The CDR3 DNA reads TGTGTCAGCAGCTTAGGAGGGGTTTTGAACACTGAAGCTTTCTTT.

The table lists this clonotype with a few counts. The chain joins TRBV7-9 to TRBJ2-7; D is unclear. CDR1 is SEHNR and CDR2 is FQNEAQ in the germline V gene (reference sequence). This CDR3 is built from 17 residues. V lost 4 bases, J lost 3 bases, and 22 bases lay in between. The chain's CDR3 is CASSSIPFSGLDYEQYF. In nucleotides, the CDR3 is TGTGCCAGCAGCTCCATACCATTTTCGGGCCTCGACTACGAGCAGTACTTC.

The chain carries TRBV19 and TRBJ2-4, with 9 bases matching TRBD2. The germline V gene has CDR1 LNHDA and CDR2 SQIVND (reference sequence). This CDR3 contains 13 residues. The trim removed 6 bases at V and 6 bases at J, leaving 3 bases unmatched. The CDR3 reads CASRLAGGNIQYF. CDR3 DNA: TGTGCCAGTAGACTAGCGGGTGGAAACATTCAGTACTTC.

This clonotype has a handful of counts. The chain recombines TRBV5-8 with TRBJ2-2; tentative D call: TRBD2 (7 bases). The V gene's germline CDR1 is SGHTS and CDR2 YDEGEE. V was cut by 4 bases and J by 3 bases, with 16 bases left in between. This CDR3 has 16 residues. Written as DNA, the CDR3 is TGTGCCAGCAGCCAACTTTGGGGGGGCGACACCGGGGAGCTGTTTTTT. Its translation is CASSQLWGGDTGELFF.

The table lists this clonotype with a few counts. The genes are TRBV7-8 and TRBJ1-1; TRBD1 is a possible D gene (5 bases). Trimming shortened V by 5 bases and J by 6 bases, and 13 bases separated the two germline ends. The germline V gene has CDR1 SGHVS and CDR2 FQNEAQ. There are 13 residues in the CDR3. CDR3 sequence: CASSVGPLAEAFF. In DNA form, the CDR3 reads TGTGCCAGCAGCGTGGGACCTCTGGCTGAAGCTTTCTTT.

The CDR3 bases are TGTGCCAGCAGCGCGCACCGGGACAGGGACACCGGGGAGCTGTTTTTT. Translation gives CASSAHRDRDTGELFF. The chain couples TRBV9 to TRBJ2-2; 9 bases match TRBD1. The ends lost 3 bases at V and 3 bases at J; junction bases unmatched: 6. CDR3 length equals 16 residues. Germline lookup yields CDR1 SGDLS and CDR2 YYNGEE.